The next 32 T cell receptor beta chains were all read from a single sample in a study of shared clonotypes between healthy human individuals. The repertoire was sequenced with immunoSEQ multiplex PCR; TCRdb's copy has only in-frame clones and lacks some. This sample has around 600,000 clones, with almost 97% found just once. The specimen was naive CD4+ T cells sorted from blood. Indicated subset: CD45RA+ positively selected. All receptors come from a woman under 40 in good health.

J is TRBJ1-2 and V is TRBV6-6, with D tentatively TRBD1 (5 bases). Germline V gene data show CDR1 as MNHNY and CDR2 as SVGAGI (reference sequence). V dropped 2 bases and J dropped 11 bases, with 12 bases sitting between them. The CDR3 is made up of 12 amino acids. In DNA form, the CDR3 reads TGTGCCAGCAGTTACACGGACACCGCATACACCTTC. It specifies CASSYTDTAYTF.

This rearrangement joins TRBV28 to TRBJ2-1; 9 bases are a match to TRBD2. Per germline, CDR1 MDHEN and CDR2 SYDVKM. The CDR3 sequence is 16 residues long. Trimming at V came to 1 base and at J to 4 bases, leaving 5 bases not matched to a gene. The CDR3 DNA is TGTGCCAGCAGTTTATTTCTAGCGGGACGATACAATGAGCAGTTCTTC. The encoded protein is CASSLFLAGRYNEQFF. Full variable domain (rest looked up from reference TRBV28 and TRBJ2-1): DVKVTQSSRYLVKRTGEKVFLECVQDMDHENMFWYRQDPGLGLRLIYFSYDVKMKEKGDIPEGYSVSREKKERFSLILESASTNQTSMYLCASSLFLAGRYNEQFFGPGTRLTVL.

Concerning this clone: Other DNA sequences within the sample encode an identical CDR3. The CDR3 nucleotides read TGTGCCAGCAGTTTAAGACAAAGCTCCTACGAGCAGTACTTC. This codes for CASSLRQSSYEQYF. The chain combines TRBV27 with TRBJ2-7; D is ambiguous. Trimming took 2 bases from V and 0 from J, leaving 8 bases between them. The CDR3 covers 14 residues. The germline CDR1 and CDR2 sequences are MNHEY and SMNVEV (reference sequence).

The chain employs TRBV19 and TRBJ2-3; 8 nucleotides line up with TRBD1. From germline, CDR1 is LNHDA and CDR2 SQIVND (reference sequence). Trimming cost V 5 bases and J 2 bases; bases outside gene matches: 3. The CDR3 covers 14 residues. The DNA of the CDR3 is TGTGCCAGTAGTCGACAGGGGATCACAGATACGCAGTATTTT. This codes for CASSRQGITDTQYF.

The rearrangement joins TRBV11-2 to TRBJ1-1, with D hard to call. There are 14 residues in the CDR3. The V gene lost 5 bases and the J gene lost 2 bases, with 12 bases spanning the gap. Per germline, CDR1 SGHAT and CDR2 FQNNGV. The CDR3 region has the DNA TGTGCCAGCAGCCGTATGCTTGGAAACACTGAAGCTTTCTTT. Translating gives CASSRMLGNTEAFF.

V gene TRBV5-1 combines with J gene TRBJ2-5; 7 bases are a match to TRBD2. Germline-derived CDR1 and CDR2 are SGHRS and YFSETQ. The CDR3 length is 13 residues. V was pared by 2 bases and J by 5 bases, with 3 bases of the junction left unmatched. The CDR3 protein is CASSFQGGETQYF. The CDR3 DNA is TGCGCCAGCAGCTTCCAGGGAGGGGAGACCCAGTACTTC.

CDR3 in DNA: TGTGCCAGCACGGGACAGGCCAATCAGCCCCAGCATTTT. Translated, it gives CASTGQANQPQHF. The rearrangement uses TRBV6-1 and TRBJ1-5, with 8 bases aligning to TRBD1. The CDR3 loop spans 13 amino acids. Germline V gives CDR1 MNHNS, CDR2 SASEGT. With 7 bases clipped from V and 3 bases from J, the junction kept 2 bases outside the gene matches.

The rearrangement uses TRBV28 and TRBJ2-3; D is ambiguous. This CDR3 spans 15 amino acids. CDR1 is MDHEN and CDR2 is SYDVKM in the germline V gene. Between the trimmed V and J ends, which lost 8 bases and 0 bases, there was a span of 15 bases. The CDR3 DNA reads as TGTGCCAGCTCCGAGCTAAGACCTAGCACAGATACGCAGTATTTT. It specifies CASSELRPSTDTQYF.

The chain is built from TRBV5-1 and TRBJ2-1; TRBD1 matches 7 bases. There are 16 residues in the CDR3. The germline gives CDR1 SGHRS, CDR2 YFSETQ. V shed 4 bases and J 4 bases; nucleotides not matched to a gene: 11. The CDR3 region has the DNA TGCGCCAGCAGCCGAGCGGATAGGGACAGTTACAATGAGCAGTTCTTC. Protein product: CASSRADRDSYNEQFF.

The chain is built from TRBV7-9 and TRBJ2-1; 9 bases align to TRBD2. Germline CDR1 is SEHNR and CDR2 is FQNEAQ (reference sequence). V was clipped by 4 bases and J by 4 bases; unmatched bases: 5. This CDR3 is built from 15 residues. The DNA for the CDR3 is TGTGCCAGCAGCTCCCTAGCGGGACCTTACAATGAGCAGTTCTTC. Translated, it gives CASSSLAGPYNEQFF. The variable domain in full, with the rest retrieved from reference TRBV7-9 and TRBJ2-1, is DTGVSQNPRHKITKRGQNVTFRCDPISEHNRLYWYRQTLGQGPEFLTYFQNEAQLEKSRLLSDRFSAERPKGSFSTLEIQRTEQGDSAMYLCASSSLAGPYNEQFFGPGTRLTVL.

The chain carries TRBV7-9 and TRBJ1-2; no reliable D call. This CDR3 comprises 15 residues. Trimming removed 1 base at V and 3 bases at J, with 12 bases between. CDR1 is SEHNR and CDR2 is FQNEAQ in the germline V gene (reference sequence). CDR3 coding DNA: TGTGCCAGCAGCTTAGACCTTTCGAATTACTATGGCTACACCTTC. Amino acid sequence: CASSLDLSNYYGYTF.

This clone was counted only a few times. The genes are TRBV2 and TRBJ1-1; D unclear. The germline gives CDR1 SNHLY, CDR2 FYNNEI. CDR3 length equals 13 residues. The ends were cut back, 6 bases at V and 9 bases at J, with 17 bases in the middle. In nucleotides, the CDR3 is TGTGCCAGCAGGAAAAACAGACAACTGAAAGCTTTCTTT. It specifies CASRKNRQLKAFF.

The rearrangement links TRBV27 to TRBJ2-1, with TRBD2 as a possible D gene (7 bases). The V end lost 7 bases, the J end lost 3 bases, and 19 bases lay between the germline ends. Germline-derived CDR1 and CDR2 are MNHEY and SMNVEV (reference sequence). The CDR3 totals 16 residues. For the CDR3, the DNA is TGTGCCAGCAAGGAGGGGGGGGCCTGGGGCTACAATGAGCAGTTCTTC. This sequence encodes CASKEGGAWGYNEQFF.

J is TRBJ2-7 and V is TRBV7-2; 7 bases align to TRBD1. Germline V CDR1 and CDR2: SGHTA, FQGNSA. V shed 5 bases and J 7 bases; nucleotides not matched to a gene: 14. The CDR3 has 15 residues. DNA for the CDR3: TGTGCCAGCAGCCCGCCAGGGGGACGTACCTTGGAGCAGTACTTC. Protein sequence: CASSPPGGRTLEQYF.

J is TRBJ2-7 and V is TRBV27; 9 nucleotides match TRBD2. There are 12 residues in the CDR3. V was pared by 3 bases and J by 7 bases, with 1 base of the junction left unmatched. The germline V gene has CDR1 MNHEY and CDR2 SMNVEV (reference sequence). CDR3 loop: CASSFSGREQYF. In nucleotides, the CDR3 is TGTGCCAGCAGTTTCAGCGGGAGGGAGCAGTACTTC.

The rearrangement uses TRBV7-9 and TRBJ2-7; D may be TRBD2 (6 bases). The V end lost 4 bases, the J end lost 0 bases, and 16 bases lay between the germline ends. CDR1 is SEHNR and CDR2 is FQNEAQ in the germline V gene (reference sequence). The CDR3 length is 16 residues. In nucleotides, the CDR3 is TGTGCCAGCAGCTACCAAGGGACTGAGAGCTCCTACGAGCAGTACTTC. Residues: CASSYQGTESSYEQYF.

V is TRBV6-1 and J is TRBJ2-7, with 8 bases aligning to TRBD1. With 5 bases clipped from V and 2 bases from J, the junction kept 8 bases outside the gene matches. There are 15 residues in the CDR3. CDR1 and CDR2 (germline): MNHNS, SASEGT. CDR3 nucleotide sequence: TGTGCCAGCAGTATTAGGACAGGGTATACCTACGAGCAGTACTTC. Translating it yields CASSIRTGYTYEQYF.

V and J are TRBV27 and TRBJ2-1; the D gene is possibly TRBD2 (5 bases). Trimming stripped 4 bases from V and 6 bases from J, with 16 bases between. This CDR3 comprises 15 residues. Germline V CDR1 and CDR2: MNHEY, SMNVEV (reference sequence). CDR3 DNA: TGTGCCAGCAGTTCAAAAATCCCCGGAGGCAATGAGCAGTTCTTC. This codes for CASSSKIPGGNEQFF.

The rearrangement joins TRBV4-1 to TRBJ1-5; possible D gene TRBD1, 5 bases. CDR3 size: 17 residues. Germline CDR1 and CDR2: MGHRA and YSYEKL. Trimming removed 0 bases at V and 3 bases at J, with 15 bases between. Written as DNA, the CDR3 is TGCGCCAGCAGCCAAGATCCCCGGGGCAGGAACAATCAGCCCCAGCATTTT. Its protein product is CASSQDPRGRNNQPQHF.

V gene TRBV6-5 combines with J gene TRBJ1-2; 8 bases line up with TRBD1. CDR3 length: 13 residues. Germline V gives CDR1 MNHEY, CDR2 SVGAGI. The V gene end was trimmed by 6 bases and the J gene end by 7 bases; junction bases not matched to a gene: 7. The CDR3 DNA follows: TGTGCCAGCAGATTCGGACAGGGAGGTGGCTACACCTTC. It translates to CASRFGQGGGYTF.

This chain connects TRBV27 to TRBJ2-5; possible D gene TRBD2, 6 bases. V dropped 5 bases and J dropped 2 bases, with 15 bases sitting between them. CDR1 is MNHEY, CDR2 SMNVEV, per germline (reference sequence). The CDR3 loop spans 15 amino acids. Here the CDR3 reads CASSGQGGIQETQYF. CDR3 sequence (DNA): TGTGCCAGCAGTGGCCAAGGCGGGATACAAGAGACCCAGTACTTC.

The rearrangement uses TRBV6-1 and TRBJ2-7; D might be TRBD2 (6 bases). In germline, CDR1 is MNHNS, CDR2 SASEGT. The CDR3 covers 14 residues. The ends were cut back, 2 bases at V and 5 bases at J, with 13 bases in the middle. The CDR3 DNA sequence: TGTGCCAGCAGTGAATCTGGGGGGAACAACGAGCAGTACTTC. This gives the protein CASSESGGNNEQYF.

In the case of this clone: Just one base apart from a much larger clone, this may be a read error. The same CDR3 can be traced to other DNA sequences in this sample. The chain combines TRBV5-1 with TRBJ2-5, with D uncertain. This CDR3 has 11 amino acids. Germline CDR1 SGHRS, CDR2 YFSETQ. V gave up 2 bases and J gave up 5 bases, with 4 bases separating them. CDR3 sequence (DNA): TGCGCCAGCAGCTTCCAGGAGACCCAGTACTTC. Encoded protein: CASSFQETQYF.

In regard to this clone: This sample also contains other DNA sequences that code for the same CDR3. The chain employs TRBV19 and TRBJ1-2; D may be TRBD1 (5 bases). This CDR3 region has 13 residues. Germline CDR1 LNHDA, CDR2 SQIVND (reference sequence). The V end was cut by 5 bases, the J end by 4 bases, with 11 bases between. DNA of the CDR3: TGTGCCAGTAGTCCAACAGGATCCTATGGCTACACCTTC. It is translated as CASSPTGSYGYTF.

The chain links TRBV5-1 to TRBJ2-6, with 9 bases identical to TRBD2. This CDR3 is 16 amino acids long. V trimming: 7 bases; J trimming: 4 bases; junction bases outside the gene matches: 9. CDR1 SGHRS and CDR2 YFSETQ come from the germline V gene. The CDR3 nucleotides are TGCGCCAGCGCAGAGCGGGGGGCTTCCGGGGCCAACGTCCTGACTTTC. The encoded protein is CASAERGASGANVLTF.

The chain recombines TRBV12-5 with TRBJ1-1, with D perhaps TRBD1 (5 bases). Germline V CDR1 and CDR2: LGHNT, FRNRAP. This CDR3 is 13 amino acids long. The V end was cut by 2 bases, the J end by 5 bases, with 9 bases between. CDR3 loop: CASGLRGGTEAFF. The CDR3 nucleotides read TGTGCTAGTGGTTTGAGGGGCGGGACTGAAGCTTTCTTT.

This chain joins TRBV7-2 and TRBJ2-2; D gene unclear. Germline V CDR1 and CDR2: SGHTA, FQGNSA. There are 13 residues in the CDR3. Between the trimmed V and J ends, which lost 6 bases and 1 base, there was a span of 6 bases. CDR3 residues: CASSRQNTGELFF. CDR3 coding DNA: TGTGCCAGCAGTCGACAGAACACCGGGGAGCTGTTTTTT.

The chain has TRBV4-1 and TRBJ1-4; a possible D gene is TRBD1 (5 bases). CDR3 size: 15 residues. The germline V gene encodes CDR1 MGHRA and CDR2 YSYEKL. With 3 bases removed from V and 7 bases from J, the gap between germline ends came to 15 bases. The CDR3 coding sequence is TGCGCCAGCAGCCAGGGGGGACCTGAGGTTGAAAAACTGTTTTTT. Translation gives CASSQGGPEVEKLFF.

A single count supports this clone. The chain links TRBV7-9 to TRBJ2-5; 7 bases line up with TRBD1. The CDR3 contains 14 residues. Germline trimming cut 5 bases from V and 1 base from J; bases unmatched to any gene: 4. Germline lookup yields CDR1 SEHNR and CDR2 FQNEAQ (reference sequence). DNA of the CDR3: TGTGCCAGCAGCCCCGACAGGGTCCAAGAGACCCAGTACTTC. Translated, it gives CASSPDRVQETQYF.

The rearrangement joins TRBV19 to TRBJ1-2; tentative D call: TRBD1 (5 bases). Germline CDR1 is LNHDA and CDR2 is SQIVND (reference sequence). The ends were cut back, 10 bases at V and 8 bases at J, with 20 bases in the middle. The CDR3 extends over 13 amino acids. The CDR3 spells CATRKGTWVGYTF. In nucleotides, the CDR3 is TGTGCCACCAGAAAAGGGACGTGGGTCGGCTACACCTTC.

This chain connects TRBV14 to TRBJ1-1; possible D gene TRBD1, 5 bases. Germline CDR1 is SGHDN and CDR2 is FVKESK. The CDR3 totals 12 residues. Between the trimmed V and J ends, which lost 4 bases and 6 bases, there was a span of 9 bases. CDR3 residues: CASSPGTAEAFF. Here the CDR3 DNA reads TGTGCCAGCAGCCCTGGGACGGCTGAAGCTTTCTTT.

The CDR3 loop reads CASSPFGSGEQYF. The CDR3 DNA follows: TGTGCCAGCTCACCATTTGGTTCGGGCGAGCAGTACTTC. The rearrangement joins TRBV18 to TRBJ2-7; D call uncertain. The CDR3 covers 13 residues. The germline V gene encodes CDR1 KGHSH and CDR2 LQKENI. The V gene lost 2 bases and the J gene lost 6 bases, with 11 bases spanning the gap.